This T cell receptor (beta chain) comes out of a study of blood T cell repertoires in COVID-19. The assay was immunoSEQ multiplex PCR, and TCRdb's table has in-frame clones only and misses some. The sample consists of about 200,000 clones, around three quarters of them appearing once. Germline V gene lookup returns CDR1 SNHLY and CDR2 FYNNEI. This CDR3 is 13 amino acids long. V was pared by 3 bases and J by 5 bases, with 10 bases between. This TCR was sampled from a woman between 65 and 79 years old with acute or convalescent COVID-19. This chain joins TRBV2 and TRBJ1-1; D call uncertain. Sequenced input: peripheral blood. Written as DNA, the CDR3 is TGTGCCAGCAGTGAGGGCTGGCAAACTGAAGCTTTCTTT. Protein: CASSEGWQTEAFF. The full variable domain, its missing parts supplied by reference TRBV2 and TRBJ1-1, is EPEVTQTPSHQVTQMGQEVILRCVPISNHLYFYWYRQILGQKVEFLVSFYNNEISEKSEIFDDQFSVERPDGSNFTLKIRSTKLEDSAMYFCASSEGWQTEAFFGQGTRLTVV.